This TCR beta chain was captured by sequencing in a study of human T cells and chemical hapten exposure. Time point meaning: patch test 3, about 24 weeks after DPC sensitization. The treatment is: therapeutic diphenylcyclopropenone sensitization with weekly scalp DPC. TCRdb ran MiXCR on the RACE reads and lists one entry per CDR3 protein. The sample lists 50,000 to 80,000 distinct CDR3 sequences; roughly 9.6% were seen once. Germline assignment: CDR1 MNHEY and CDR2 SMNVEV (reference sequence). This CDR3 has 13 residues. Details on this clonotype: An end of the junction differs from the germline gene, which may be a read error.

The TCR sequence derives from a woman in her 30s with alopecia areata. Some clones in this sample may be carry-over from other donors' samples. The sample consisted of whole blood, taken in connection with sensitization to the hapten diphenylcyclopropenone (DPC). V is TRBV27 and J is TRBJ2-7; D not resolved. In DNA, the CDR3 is TGTGCCAGCAGTTTATATGGCTCCCACGAGCAGTACTTC. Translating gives CASSLYGSHEQYF.